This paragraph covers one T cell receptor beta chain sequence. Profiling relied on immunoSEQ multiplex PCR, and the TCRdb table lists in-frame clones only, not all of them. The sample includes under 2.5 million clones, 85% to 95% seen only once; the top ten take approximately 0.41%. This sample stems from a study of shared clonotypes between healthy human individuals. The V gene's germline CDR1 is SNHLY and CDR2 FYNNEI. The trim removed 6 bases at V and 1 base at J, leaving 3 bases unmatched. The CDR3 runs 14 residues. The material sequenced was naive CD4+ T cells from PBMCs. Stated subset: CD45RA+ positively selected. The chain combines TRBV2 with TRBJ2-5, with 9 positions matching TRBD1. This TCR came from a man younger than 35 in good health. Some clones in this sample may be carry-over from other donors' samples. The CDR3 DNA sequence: TGTGCCAGCAGAAAGACAGGGGGCCAAGAGACCCAGTACTTC. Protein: CASRKTGGQETQYF.